The 13 T cell receptor beta chains below come from one sample, sequenced in a study of molecular identifiers for immune sequencing clone quantification. TCRdb fed the PCR reads into MiXCR, producing one record per CDR3 protein. In the table there are hundreds of thousands of distinct CDR3 sequences, about 23% of which are singletons. Sequencing was done on a sample of naive CD8+ T cells from blood, with Jurkat cell RNA spiked in. The subset is: FACS-sorted CD8+CD4-CCR7+CD45RA+ naive T cells. All receptors come from a human donor in good health. Some libraries in this study had Jurkat cell RNA spiked in.

Concerning this clonotype: With a much larger clone just one base away, this may be a read error. This chain links TRBV4-1 with TRBJ1-1; possible D gene TRBD1, 6 bases. The CDR3 runs to 14 residues. The germline CDR1 and CDR2 sequences are MGHRA and YSYEKL. Written as DNA, the CDR3 is TGCGCCCGCAGCCAAGGGACATATGGCACTGAAGCTTTCTTT. It codes for CARSQGTYGTEAFF.

This clonotype was detected ten times or more. The V and J genes are TRBV6-6 and TRBJ2-3; D is perhaps TRBD1 or TRBD2 (5 bases each). V lost 4 bases, J lost 4 bases, and 18 bases lay in between. CDR3 length: 16 residues. Germline V gene lookup returns CDR1 MNHNY and CDR2 SVGAGI (reference sequence). The CDR3 loop reads CASSSPSRGAPDTQYF. Written as DNA, the CDR3 is TGTGCCAGCAGTTCCCCTTCCCGAGGGGCCCCAGATACGCAGTATTTT.

CDR3 coding DNA: TGCAGTGCTAGAGATCAGGTCCGAAACTACGAGCAGTACTTC. Its translation is CSARDQVRNYEQYF. The chain uses TRBV20-1 and TRBJ2-7; no definite D call. Germline V gene data show CDR1 as DFQATT and CDR2 as SNEGSKA (reference sequence). V was trimmed by 0 bases and J by 3 bases, leaving 12 bases between them. This CDR3 has 14 residues.

This clonotype was observed at least ten times. The chain uses TRBV15 and TRBJ1-5, with TRBD1 matching over 8 bases. There are 15 residues in the CDR3. Germline V gives CDR1 LNHNV, CDR2 YYDKDF (reference sequence). J was trimmed by 6 bases and V by 0 bases; bases with no gene match: 4. CDR3 nucleotide sequence: TGTGCCACCAGCAGAGACAGGGGGCTGGGTCAGCCCCAGCATTTT. Translating it yields CATSRDRGLGQPQHF.

This clonotype was seen a few times. The genes are TRBV11-3 and TRBJ2-1; D remains unclear. CDR1 and CDR2 (germline): SGHNT, YENEEA. CDR3 length: 16 amino acids. The V end was cut by 5 bases, the J end by 4 bases, with 18 bases between. CDR3 amino acids: CASSTRHEEPYNEQFF. Written as DNA, the CDR3 is TGTGCCAGCAGCACCCGTCATGAAGAACCTTACAATGAGCAGTTCTTC.

The chain combines TRBV29-1 with TRBJ2-7; D unresolved. Per germline, CDR1 SQVTM and CDR2 ANQGSEA. This CDR3 comprises 10 residues. With 6 bases removed from V and 4 bases from J, the gap between germline ends came to 7 bases. The CDR3 is CSVQVYEQYF. CDR3 bases: TGCAGCGTGCAGGTGTACGAGCAGTACTTC.

Points on this clonotype: At one end the junction does not follow the germline gene, possibly because of a read error. The chain is built from TRBV14 and TRBJ1-5, with 10 bases matching TRBD1. Germline assignment: CDR1 SGHDN and CDR2 FVKESK. The CDR3 extends over 15 amino acids. For the CDR3, the DNA is TGTGCCAGCGGCCAAGCCGGGACAGGGGTTCAGCCCCAGCATTTT. Translation: CASGQAGTGVQPQHF.

The V gene is TRBV6-9, the J gene TRBJ2-7; D ambiguous. The germline V gene has CDR1 MNHGY and CDR2 SVAAGI. The CDR3 is 16 amino acids. Trimming cost V 4 bases and J 3 bases, with 19 bases left between them. The CDR3 loop is CASSFDRRQPHYEQYF. The CDR3 DNA is TGTGCCAGCAGTTTCGACCGACGACAACCCCACTACGAGCAGTACTTC.

As concerns this clonotype: The junction departs from the called germline gene at one end, perhaps through a read error. The chain joins TRBV27 to TRBJ1-5, with 7 positions matching TRBD1. Germline V gives CDR1 MNHEY, CDR2 SMNVEV (reference sequence). CDR3 length equals 16 residues. The CDR3 reads CASSPHVPGGNQSQHF. CDR3 bases: TGTGCCAGCAGTCCACATGTCCCAGGGGGAAATCAGTCCCAGCATTTT.

This clonotype was seen ten or more times. The rearrangement links TRBV7-2 to TRBJ2-3; 7 positions agree with TRBD1. The V and J ends lost 4 bases and 2 bases, in that order; junction bases with no gene match: 6. Germline-derived CDR1 and CDR2 are SGHTA and FQGNSA. The CDR3 loop spans 15 amino acids. The CDR3 here is CASSSGQRATDTQYF. CDR3 nucleotide sequence: TGTGCCAGCAGCTCGGGACAGAGAGCCACAGATACGCAGTATTTT.

The chain combines TRBV7-8 with TRBJ2-4; D possibly corresponds to TRBD1 (6 bases). V was shortened by 5 bases and J by 2 bases, with 22 bases between the two germline ends. The CDR3 is made up of 18 amino acids. The germline CDR1 and CDR2 sequences are SGHVS and FQNEAQ. CDR3 amino acids: CASSQGWGRGRTKNIQYF. The CDR3 coding sequence is TGTGCCAGCAGCCAGGGATGGGGCAGGGGAAGAACCAAAAACATTCAGTACTTC.

Ten or more counts support this clonotype. The rearrangement joins TRBV29-1 to TRBJ1-1; D is ambiguous. This CDR3 contains 12 residues. Per germline, CDR1 SQVTM and CDR2 ANQGSEA. Trimming stripped 0 bases from V and 7 bases from J, with 9 bases between. The CDR3: CSVEDNTDEAFF. In DNA, the CDR3 is TGCAGCGTTGAAGATAACACGGATGAAGCTTTCTTT. The entire variable domain, with the rest obtained from reference TRBV29-1 and TRBJ1-1, is as follows: SAVISQKPSRDICQRGTSLTIQCQVDSQVTMMFWYRQQPGQSLTLIATANQGSEATYESGFVIDKFPISRPNLTFSTLTVSNMSPEDSSIYLCSVEDNTDEAFFGQGTRLTVV.

This clonotype has a count of ten or more. V and J are TRBV7-9 and TRBJ2-7, with 9 bases aligning to TRBD1. Germline-derived CDR1 and CDR2 are SEHNR and FQNEAQ (reference sequence). Unmatched junction bases numbered 1, after V lost 3 bases and J lost 4 bases. The CDR3 consists of 13 residues. CDR3 nucleotides: TGTGCCAGCAGCTTCGACAGGGGGTACGAGCAGTACTTC. This translates into CASSFDRGYEQYF.